This entry is about one T cell receptor beta chain. The sample is drawn from a study of blood T cell repertoires in COVID-19. About the research overall: The United States, Italy and Spain were the sources of the acute and convalescent COVID-19 samples. Sources were T cells, B-cell-depleted T cells, or PBMCs; the material itself was cDNA or gDNA.

Enrollment of patients from Seattle took place during active infection, with longitudinal follow-up. Per the authors' pipeline: The authors estimated nucleated cell counts from reference gene primer amplification. The table came from immunoSEQ multiplex PCR; TCRdb's copy has only in-frame clones and leaves some out. That table supplies the V and J calls and clone size; D and trimming were determined from the DNA. The sample shows 150,000 to 200,000 clones, approximately 92% of them seen only once. The CDR3 consists of 11 residues. Germline values: CDR1 SQVTM, CDR2 ANQGSEA. Germline trimming cut 7 bases from V and 3 bases from J; bases unmatched to any gene: 2.

The sequenced material came from peripheral blood. The genes are TRBV29-1 and TRBJ1-2, with TRBD1 matching over 7 bases. The receptor was derived from a man aged 30-40 years with COVID-19, enrolled during active disease. The CDR3, as DNA: TGCAGCGGAGACAGGGACTATGGCTACACCTTC. It specifies CSGDRDYGYTF.